Following are 30 T cell receptor beta chains from one sample sequenced in a study of a mutant IDH1 vaccine in newly diagnosed glioma. The antigens of these receptors remain unknown. TCRdb's table, derived via immunoSEQ multiplex PCR, lists solely in-frame clones and lacks some. This table holds around 29,000 clones, about 76% found once. Time point defined: week 35, safety follow-up. The study gave 300 ug of mutant IDH1 20-mer peptide per vaccine dose, with topical imiquimod. Here the sequenced sample was PBMCs, taken from a glioma patient whose treatment included an IDH1 peptide vaccine. These receptors were taken from a middle-aged man with glioma.

The V gene is TRBV18, the J gene TRBJ1-2; the D is unclear. CDR1 and CDR2 (germline): KGHSH, LQKENI. Deletions cut 2 bases from V and 8 bases from J, with 12 bases between. The CDR3 consists of 13 residues. The CDR3 DNA sequence: TGTGCCAGCTCACCAGTGGCAGGCAGGGGCTACACCTTC. Its protein is CASSPVAGRGYTF.

This clone was detected once. This chain connects TRBV7-2 to TRBJ2-2; TRBD1 agrees at 8 bases. Germline V gene sequence: CDR1 SGHTA, CDR2 FQGNSA. This CDR3 has 16 residues. V gave up 5 bases and J gave up 1 base; unmatched junction bases: 6. CDR3 region: CASSRGDRGNTGELFF. Here the CDR3 DNA reads TGTGCCAGCAGCCGCGGAGACAGGGGGAACACCGGGGAGCTGTTTTTT.

The chain links TRBV27 to TRBJ2-3, with 9 bases lining up with TRBD2. CDR3 length: 16 residues. Trimming took 2 bases from V and 1 from J; bases not matched to a gene: 4. Germline CDR1 is MNHEY and CDR2 is SMNVEV (reference sequence). DNA for the CDR3: TGTGCCAGCAGTTTAATTGGCGGGAGGGGCACAGATACGCAGTATTTT. Translating gives CASSLIGGRGTDTQYF.

V is TRBV7-9 and J is TRBJ2-7, with 10 positions matching TRBD2. Germline V gene lookup returns CDR1 SEHNR and CDR2 FQNEAQ (reference sequence). CDR3 length equals 15 residues. J was trimmed by 2 bases and V by 8 bases; bases with no gene match: 9. CDR3 in amino acids: CASVSPAGGTYEQYF. CDR3 nucleotide sequence: TGTGCCAGCGTCAGTCCAGCGGGGGGGACCTACGAGCAGTACTTC.

The chain combines TRBV5-1 with TRBJ2-2; D ambiguous. The V gene's germline CDR1 is SGHRS and CDR2 YFSETQ. This CDR3 is built from 15 residues. Trimming removed 0 bases at V and 0 bases at J, with 6 bases between. DNA for the CDR3: TGCGCCAGCAGCTTGGGACCGACGAACACCGGGGAGCTGTTTTTT. This codes for CASSLGPTNTGELFF.

The rearrangement uses TRBV25-1 and TRBJ2-6, with TRBD1 matching over 10 bases. The trim removed 8 bases at V and 2 bases at J, leaving 0 bases unmatched. The CDR3 totals 14 residues. Per germline, CDR1 MGHDK and CDR2 SYGVNS. The CDR3 protein is CASGTGAGANVLTF. CDR3 sequence (DNA): TGTGCCAGCGGGACAGGGGCTGGGGCCAACGTCCTGACTTTC. The whole variable domain, filled in from reference TRBV25-1 and TRBJ2-6, reads EADIYQTPRYLVIGTGKKITLECSQTMGHDKMYWYQQDPGMELHLIHYSYGVNSTEKGDLSSESTVSRIRTEHFPLTLESARPSHTSQYLCASGTGAGANVLTFGAGSRLTVL.

This clone was counted a few times. V usage is TRBV5-1 and J usage is TRBJ2-3; 8 bases line up with TRBD2. Looked up from germline, CDR1 is SGHRS and CDR2 is YFSETQ. J was trimmed by 1 base and V by 7 bases; bases with no gene match: 8. The CDR3 has 15 amino acids. The CDR3 nucleotides are TGCGCCAGCGGCGATAGCGGGGATGGCACAGATACGCAGTATTTT. It is translated as CASGDSGDGTDTQYF.

The V and J genes are TRBV4-1 and TRBJ2-3; unclear D gene. The CDR3 contains 13 residues. From germline, CDR1 is MGHRA and CDR2 YSYEKL. The V end was cut by 1 base, the J end by 5 bases, with 7 bases between. The DNA for the CDR3 is TGCGCCAGCAGCCAAGTTGCAGGAGATACGCAGTATTTT. Amino acid sequence: CASSQVAGDTQYF.

This chain uses TRBV6-1 with TRBJ1-2, with D maybe TRBD1 (5 bases). The CDR3 consists of 13 residues. V lost 2 bases, J lost 5 bases, and 9 bases lay in between. Per germline, CDR1 MNHNS and CDR2 SASEGT. The CDR3 protein is CASSEQGSYGYTF. CDR3 bases: TGTGCCAGCAGTGAACAGGGTAGTTATGGCTACACCTTC.

The sample holds a few counts of this clone. J is TRBJ2-7 and V is TRBV11-2; the D gene is possibly TRBD2 (5 bases). CDR3 length equals 15 residues. CDR1 is SGHAT, CDR2 FQNNGV, per germline. With 5 bases removed from V and 5 bases from J, the gap between germline ends came to 19 bases. In DNA form, the CDR3 reads TGTGCCAGCAGCCCCTCCCTGAGGGAGAACCACGAGCAGTACTTC. Translating it yields CASSPSLRENHEQYF.

The chain joins TRBV11-3 to TRBJ2-7; the D gene is possibly TRBD2 (5 bases). Germline CDR1 is SGHNT and CDR2 is YENEEA. V dropped 4 bases and J dropped 0 bases, with 7 bases sitting between them. This CDR3 contains 13 residues. CDR3 loop: CASSYRGSYEQYF. The CDR3 nucleotides read TGTGCCAGCAGCTACCGGGGCTCCTACGAGCAGTACTTC.

V and J are TRBV2 and TRBJ2-1, with D perhaps matching TRBD1 or TRBD2 (5 bases each). Trimming pared 4 bases from V and 4 bases from J, leaving 8 bases between. The CDR3 loop spans 13 amino acids. From germline, CDR1 is SNHLY and CDR2 FYNNEI. The CDR3 nucleotides are TGTGCCAGCAGTGGGGACGAGTACAATGAGCAGTTCTTC. The encoded protein is CASSGDEYNEQFF.

The rearrangement joins TRBV30 to TRBJ1-5; possible D gene TRBD1, 5 bases. The germline V gene has CDR1 GTSNPN and CDR2 SVGIG (reference sequence). This CDR3 spans 14 amino acids. Trimming removed 0 bases at V and 6 bases at J, with 12 bases between. CDR3 nucleotides: TGTGCCTGGAGTGTAGCCCAGGGAACTCAGCCCCAGCATTTT. Translation: CAWSVAQGTQPQHF.

This clone was seen once. J is TRBJ2-3 and V is TRBV7-9; 14 nucleotides align to TRBD2. J gave up 6 bases and V 3 bases, and 8 bases lay outside the gene matches. The CDR3 has 17 residues. Germline-derived CDR1 and CDR2 are SEHNR and FQNEAQ (reference sequence). The DNA of the CDR3 is TGTGCCAGCAGCTTCCACGGACTAGCGGGAGGAGCGGATACGCAGTATTTT. Translating gives CASSFHGLAGGADTQYF.

This chain joins TRBV10-3 and TRBJ1-6, with D possibly matching TRBD1 (6 bases). This CDR3 spans 15 amino acids. Germline V CDR1 and CDR2: ENHRY, SYGVKD. Trimming took 7 bases from V and 5 from J, leaving 15 bases between them. The CDR3 nucleotides are TGTGCCATCACCCGGGACAACCAAAATAATTCACCCCTCCACTTT. It encodes CAITRDNQNNSPLHF.

The rearrangement links TRBV2 to TRBJ1-5; possible D gene TRBD1, 5 bases. V gave up 6 bases and J gave up 6 bases, with 18 bases separating them. Germline V CDR1 and CDR2: SNHLY, FYNNEI. The CDR3 loop spans 15 amino acids. The CDR3 region has the DNA TGTGCCAGCAGCAGAACTATGGGGGGTACTCAGCCCCAGCATTTT. Translated: CASSRTMGGTQPQHF.

This chain links TRBV7-2 with TRBJ2-7, with D possibly matching TRBD2 (5 bases). Trimming took off 0 bases at V and 7 bases at J, with 10 bases between the two ends. This CDR3 is 13 amino acids long. The germline CDR1 and CDR2 sequences are SGHTA and FQGNSA. CDR3 nucleotides: TGTGCCAGCAGCTTAGCGGGAGCAGGTGAGCAGTACTTC. Translated: CASSLAGAGEQYF.

This clone turned up a few times. This chain links TRBV28 with TRBJ1-1; 8 bases are a match to TRBD1. The germline V gene encodes CDR1 MDHEN and CDR2 SYDVKM. This CDR3 contains 15 residues. The J segment lost 7 bases and the V segment lost 5 bases, leaving 12 bases of the junction unmatched. The CDR3 nucleotides read TGTGCCAGCAGTCCTCCGGGACAGGTACAAGGTGAAGCTTTCTTT. The encoded protein is CASSPPGQVQGEAFF.

The chain joins TRBV6-1 to TRBJ2-6; unclear D gene. There are 14 residues in the CDR3. Trimming stripped 4 bases from V and 4 bases from J, with 8 bases between. The germline V gene has CDR1 MNHNS and CDR2 SASEGT. CDR3 nucleotides: TGTGCCAGCAGTGCAGGTCCCGGGGCCAACGTCCTGACTTTC. It translates to CASSAGPGANVLTF.

This rearrangement joins TRBV6-1 to TRBJ2-1, with D possibly being TRBD1 (6 bases). V dropped 9 bases and J dropped 0 bases, with 9 bases sitting between them. The CDR3 runs 13 residues. Germline CDR1 MNHNS, CDR2 SASEGT. CDR3 loop: CARTGSSYNEQFF. CDR3 nucleotides: TGTGCCAGAACAGGGAGCTCCTACAATGAGCAGTTCTTC.

The chain recombines TRBV10-1 with TRBJ2-6; unclear D gene. V was clipped by 3 bases and J by 5 bases, with 14 bases between them. The length of the CDR3 is 16 residues. Germline CDR1 is WNHNN and CDR2 is SYGVQD (reference sequence). The CDR3 sequence is CASSDIAQSRANVLTF. The CDR3 DNA reads as TGCGCCAGCAGTGACATCGCACAAAGTCGGGCCAACGTCCTGACTTTC.

V and J are TRBV28 and TRBJ2-7; no definite D call. There are 11 residues in the CDR3. Trimming took off 2 bases at V and 9 bases at J, with 8 bases between the two ends. Germline CDR1 is MDHEN and CDR2 is SYDVKM. The CDR3 DNA is TGTGCCAGCAGTTTACAGTCCGGGCAGTACTTC. This gives the protein CASSLQSGQYF. Combining the CDR3 with reference TRBV28 and TRBJ2-7 gives the whole variable domain DVKVTQSSRYLVKRTGEKVFLECVQDMDHENMFWYRQDPGLGLRLIYFSYDVKMKEKGDIPEGYSVSREKKERFSLILESASTNQTSMYLCASSLQSGQYFGPGTRLTVT.

V is TRBV14 and J is TRBJ1-1; unclear D gene. This CDR3 region has 13 residues. Looked up from germline, CDR1 is SGHDN and CDR2 is FVKESK. V was cut by 1 base and J by 7 bases, with 10 bases left in between. The CDR3 is CASSQVKVGEAFF. The CDR3 region has the DNA TGTGCCAGCAGCCAAGTGAAGGTCGGTGAAGCTTTCTTT.

This clone was found a few times. The chain recombines TRBV6-1 with TRBJ1-1; D gene ambiguous. Trimming shortened V by 2 bases and J by 0 bases, and 4 bases separated the two germline ends. CDR3 length: 13 residues. CDR1 is MNHNS, CDR2 SASEGT, per germline. The CDR3 DNA follows: TGTGCCAGCAGTGAATCAGTGAACACTGAAGCTTTCTTT. Encoded protein: CASSESVNTEAFF.

This clone was seen more than once but under ten times. The genes are TRBV27 and TRBJ2-3; D not resolved. The CDR3 is 13 amino acids. From germline, CDR1 is MNHEY and CDR2 SMNVEV (reference sequence). V was pared by 6 bases and J by 4 bases, with 11 bases between. This chain's CDR3 is CASRGMRADTQYF. CDR3 DNA: TGTGCCAGCAGGGGGATGAGAGCAGATACGCAGTATTTT.

The rearrangement uses TRBV28 and TRBJ1-5; weak D call: TRBD1 (5 bases). The germline V gene encodes CDR1 MDHEN and CDR2 SYDVKM. This CDR3 is 12 amino acids long. Trimming took off 8 bases at V and 1 base at J, with 6 bases between the two ends. In DNA form, the CDR3 reads TGTGCCAGCTGGGGGAGCAATCAGCCCCAGCATTTT. Amino acids: CASWGSNQPQHF.

The rearrangement links TRBV6-5 to TRBJ1-2, with 8 positions matching TRBD1. The V and J ends lost 4 bases and 3 bases, in that order; junction bases with no gene match: 4. Germline values: CDR1 MNHEY, CDR2 SVGAGI. The CDR3 loop spans 14 amino acids. The DNA of the CDR3 is TGTGCCAGCAGTTGGACAGGGTCGGACTATGGCTACACCTTC. Its protein is CASSWTGSDYGYTF.

The V gene is TRBV7-9, the J gene TRBJ1-1, with 10 bases matching TRBD1. The CDR3 runs 16 residues. Germline lookup yields CDR1 SEHNR and CDR2 FQNEAQ (reference sequence). V lost 5 bases and J lost 5; bases outside the gene matches: 11. This CDR3 is CASSKSRQGAGTEAFF. For the CDR3, the DNA is TGTGCCAGCAGCAAAAGCCGACAGGGGGCAGGAACTGAAGCTTTCTTT. Complete variable domain (other parts from reference TRBV7-9 and TRBJ1-1): DTGVSQNPRHKITKRGQNVTFRCDPISEHNRLYWYRQTLGQGPEFLTYFQNEAQLEKSRLLSDRFSAERPKGSFSTLEIQRTEQGDSAMYLCASSKSRQGAGTEAFFGQGTRLTVV.

This clone turned up a few times. The J gene is TRBJ1-3, the V gene TRBV5-1; 9 bases are a match to TRBD1. CDR1 SGHRS and CDR2 YFSETQ come from the germline V gene. V shed 4 bases and J 2 bases; nucleotides not matched to a gene: 4. The CDR3 has 15 residues. In DNA, the CDR3 is TGCGCCAGCAGCCCTAGGACAGGGGCTGGAAACACCATATATTTT. It translates to CASSPRTGAGNTIYF.

The rearrangement uses TRBV6-4 and TRBJ1-6, with TRBD1 identical over 7 bases. The CDR3 is 14 residues long. Germline CDR1 reads MRHNA; CDR2 reads SNTAGT. The J segment lost 7 bases and the V segment lost 6 bases, leaving 6 bases of the junction unmatched. CDR3 residues: CASSPGTENSPLHF. The CDR3 DNA reads as TGTGCCAGCAGCCCCGGGACAGAGAATTCACCCCTCCACTTT.